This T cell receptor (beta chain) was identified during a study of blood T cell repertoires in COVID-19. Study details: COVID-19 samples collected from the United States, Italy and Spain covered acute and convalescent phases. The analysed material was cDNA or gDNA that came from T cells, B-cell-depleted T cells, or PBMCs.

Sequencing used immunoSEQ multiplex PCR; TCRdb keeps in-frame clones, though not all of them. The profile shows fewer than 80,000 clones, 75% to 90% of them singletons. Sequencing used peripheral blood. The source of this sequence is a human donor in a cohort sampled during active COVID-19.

CDR3 sequence (DNA): TGTGCCAGCTCACCCACCTTTTCAGGGGGGTCCCAAGAGACCCAGTACTTC. Residues: CASSPTFSGGSQETQYF. The rearrangement links TRBV18 to TRBJ2-5; possibly TRBD1 for D (7 bases). The germline V gene encodes CDR1 KGHSH and CDR2 LQKENI. Trimming removed 3 bases from V and 1 base from J, with 18 bases in between. This CDR3 region has 17 residues.